The following is a T cell receptor beta chain sequence with its context. Its antigen is unidentified. This sample is drawn from a study of cytomegalovirus exposure and HLA in healthy donors. Whole-study context: The approximately 710 first-cohort repertoires and the 95 to 150 validation repertoires shared the same platform, a later analysis reported.

The donors were part of the roughly 130-subject validation cohort, which stood apart from the roughly 670-subject first cohort. General study findings and limits: Many donors shared some public TCRs, even though most TCR sequences were rare.

Some clones are missing from TCRdb's copy, which holds only in-frame ones; the method was immunoSEQ multiplex PCR. The sample has around 400,000 clones; 80% to 90% are singletons. The V segment lost 2 bases and the J segment 6 bases; nucleotides outside the gene matches: 21. This CDR3 spans 20 amino acids. In germline, CDR1 is KGHSH, CDR2 LQKENI. Sequenced input: PBMCs. The source of this sequence is a woman aged 18-29 years in good health and CMV-seronegative. The chain combines TRBV18 with TRBJ1-1; 10 bases align to TRBD1. CDR3 protein: CASSPFSQPSGQGFGAEAFF. The CDR3 DNA reads TGTGCCAGCTCACCATTTTCCCAGCCATCGGGACAGGGGTTTGGGGCTGAAGCTTTCTTT.